These 18 T cell receptor beta chains were all obtained from the same sample, sequenced in a study of OX40 agonist ivuxolimab in advanced cancers. The table came from immunoSEQ multiplex PCR; TCRdb's copy has only in-frame clones and leaves some out. The table lists approximately 79,000 clones, about 90% of them singletons, with around 0.54% in the top ten. Sequencing used CD4+ or CD8+ T cells sorted from blood, obtained in a trial of the OX40 agonist ivuxolimab. All receptors derive from an adult with an advanced solid tumor such as melanoma, head and neck, liver or kidney cancer.

The chain combines TRBV7-2 with TRBJ1-1; no clear D. CDR3 length: 13 residues. In germline, CDR1 is SGHTA, CDR2 FQGNSA. Trimming took off 5 bases at V and 1 base at J, with 8 bases between the two ends. The CDR3 nucleotides read TGTGCCAGCAGCGCCGGCCGGAACACTGAAGCTTTCTTT. It translates to CASSAGRNTEAFF.

The J gene is TRBJ2-7, the V gene TRBV5-1; 9 bases are shared with TRBD1. In germline, CDR1 is SGHRS, CDR2 YFSETQ. The J segment lost 1 base and the V segment lost 4 bases, leaving 6 bases of the junction unmatched. The CDR3 runs to 15 residues. The CDR3 DNA follows: TGCGCCAGCAGCACGACAGGGGGGCCTTCCTACGAGCAGTACTTC. Its protein is CASSTTGGPSYEQYF.

The chain couples TRBV21-1 to TRBJ1-3. TRBV21-1 is a listed pseudogene. The CDR3 has 16 amino acids. CDR3 residues: CASSIRRGSSGNTIYF. CDR3 DNA sequence: TGTGCCAGCAGCATAAGGCGGGGCAGCTCTGGAAACACCATATATTTT.

V is TRBV5-1 and J is TRBJ1-2; D unclear. The germline V and J ends were trimmed by 1 base and 7 bases, with 11 bases remaining between them. Germline lookup yields CDR1 SGHRS and CDR2 YFSETQ. CDR3 length equals 13 residues. CDR3 bases: TGCGCCAGCAGCTTGCAGTTGGATTCTGGCTACACCTTC. Translated, it gives CASSLQLDSGYTF.

V is TRBV2 and J is TRBJ1-5; D is unresolved. The germline V and J ends were trimmed by 6 bases and 5 bases, with 14 bases remaining between them. This CDR3 is built from 14 residues. CDR1 is SNHLY and CDR2 is FYNNEI in the germline V gene. The CDR3 nucleotides are TGTGCCAGCAGGGGTGATAGTACGTATCAGCCCCAGCATTTT. It yields the protein CASRGDSTYQPQHF.

The chain carries TRBV5-4 and TRBJ1-5, with TRBD1 as a possible D gene (5 bases). This CDR3 region has 14 residues. V dropped 2 bases and J dropped 3 bases, with 9 bases sitting between them. Germline CDR1 reads SGHNT; CDR2 reads YYREEE (reference sequence). CDR3 sequence (DNA): TGTGCCAGCAGCTTCCAGGGAATCAATCAGCCCCAGCATTTT. Its translation is CASSFQGINQPQHF.

The V gene is TRBV30, the J gene TRBJ2-7, with a tentative D call TRBD1 (5 bases). The CDR3 has 13 amino acids. Trimming removed 3 bases from V and 2 bases from J, with 11 bases in between. Germline CDR1 is GTSNPN and CDR2 is SVGIG (reference sequence). The chain's CDR3 is CAWRPKGTYEQYF. DNA of the CDR3: TGTGCCTGGAGACCTAAGGGGACCTACGAGCAGTACTTC.

This clone was seen just once. The rearrangement joins TRBV5-6 to TRBJ1-1; unclear D gene. The CDR3 consists of 13 residues. V lost 1 base, J lost 0 bases, and 4 bases lay in between. CDR1 is SGHDT and CDR2 is YYEEEE in the germline V gene. The CDR3 DNA reads TGTGCCAGCAGCTTGACCATGAACACTGAAGCTTTCTTT. Its protein is CASSLTMNTEAFF.

This chain uses TRBV30 with TRBJ2-7; D call uncertain. Trimming removed 3 bases at V and 3 bases at J, with 12 bases between. Germline CDR1 is GTSNPN and CDR2 is SVGIG (reference sequence). The CDR3 sequence is 13 residues long. Here the CDR3 DNA reads TGTGCCTGGAGCAACCGGGTTTTCTACGAGCAGTACTTC. This codes for CAWSNRVFYEQYF.

The rearrangement links TRBV9 to TRBJ1-3, with a weak D call TRBD1 (6 bases). In germline, CDR1 is SGDLS, CDR2 YYNGEE. The V and J ends lost 0 bases and 2 bases respectively, with 12 bases between them. The CDR3 sequence is 16 residues long. This chain's CDR3 is CASSVEGRGTGNTIYF. The CDR3 bases are TGTGCCAGCAGCGTAGAAGGGAGGGGGACTGGAAACACCATATATTTT.

V usage is TRBV11-2 and J usage is TRBJ2-7, with D unclear. The CDR3 is made up of 11 amino acids. CDR1 is SGHAT and CDR2 is FQNNGV in the germline V gene. V was trimmed by 5 bases and J by 5 bases, leaving 7 bases between them. The CDR3 DNA reads as TGTGCCAGCAGCCACACAGACGAGCAGTACTTC. It codes for CASSHTDEQYF.

This chain joins TRBV6-6 and TRBJ1-4, with D unresolved. Trimming shortened V by 2 bases and J by 10 bases, and 17 bases separated the two germline ends. CDR1 MNHNY and CDR2 SVGAGI come from the germline V gene (reference sequence). The CDR3 runs 15 residues. This chain's CDR3 is CASSYTTFDRRKLFF. In DNA, the CDR3 is TGTGCCAGCAGTTACACAACCTTTGACCGAAGAAAACTGTTTTTT.

The rearrangement uses TRBV5-7 and TRBJ2-7; D may match TRBD1 or TRBD2 (5 bases each). TRBV5-7 is sorted into the ORF group, with uncertain function. Trimming took 6 bases from V and 3 from J, leaving 31 bases between them. This CDR3 comprises 19 residues. Here the CDR3 DNA reads TGTGCCAGCAAAGACCCTAGGGCCCCGGGACCCGAAGTTGACTACGAGCAGTACTTC. Translated: CASKDPRAPGPEVDYEQYF.

The J gene is TRBJ1-6, the V gene TRBV2, with a possible D match to TRBD1 (6 bases). Germline CDR1 and CDR2: SNHLY and FYNNEI. This CDR3 is built from 15 residues. Trimming shortened V by 6 bases and J by 2 bases, and 11 bases separated the two germline ends. This CDR3 is CASRSRDTYNSPLHF. DNA for the CDR3: TGTGCCAGCAGATCGAGGGACACCTATAATTCACCCCTCCACTTT.

V and J are TRBV7-2 and TRBJ2-3; D call uncertain. The V end was cut by 1 base, the J end by 5 bases, with 10 bases between. The CDR3 spans 14 residues. Germline loops: CDR1 SGHTA, CDR2 FQGNSA. CDR3 DNA sequence: TGTGCCAGCAGCTTAGTTTCTTCCAGAGATACGCAGTATTTT. Amino acids: CASSLVSSRDTQYF.

For the CDR3, the DNA is TGCGCCAGCAGCTTCGACAGAGCAACTAATGAAAAACTGTTTTTT. Protein sequence: CASSFDRATNEKLFF. The gene calls are TRBV5-1 and TRBJ1-4, with D possibly TRBD1 on 5 matching bases. The V end lost 2 bases, the J end lost 0 bases, and 8 bases lay between the germline ends. The CDR3 loop spans 15 amino acids. Germline loops: CDR1 SGHRS, CDR2 YFSETQ.

The J gene is TRBJ2-7, the V gene TRBV29-1, with D possibly being TRBD1 (5 bases). The CDR3 spans 13 residues. V lost 4 bases, J lost 2 bases, and 12 bases lay in between. Looked up from germline, CDR1 is SQVTM and CDR2 is ANQGSEA. The CDR3 protein is CSVGSGRAYEQYF. For the CDR3, the DNA is TGCAGCGTTGGTAGTGGCAGGGCCTACGAGCAGTACTTC.

This chain uses TRBV6-5 with TRBJ1-5, with 7 nucleotides matching TRBD1. This CDR3 has 15 amino acids. V trimming: 10 bases; J trimming: 3 bases; junction bases outside the gene matches: 12. The germline gives CDR1 MNHEY, CDR2 SVGAGI. CDR3 amino acids: CANPGQLIPNQPQHF. CDR3 in DNA: TGTGCCAACCCGGGACAGCTAATCCCCAATCAGCCCCAGCATTTT.